This T cell receptor (beta chain) comes out of a study of radiotherapy plus CTLA-4 blockade in lung cancer (dated by TCRdb to 2016 to 2019). Turning to the overall study: Objective responses occurred in 15% to 20% of enrolled patients, and 31% achieved disease control.

In this sample, this clone turned up a few times. Its antigen is not yet known. No qualities accompany the bases; no much larger clone lies one base away. Here is what the overall study found, with its caveats: TCR clones derived from tumors expanded in peripheral blood after treatment with radiotherapy and ipilimumab. Increased serum interferon-beta after radiation, together with early dynamic changes in blood T cell clones, were reported to be the strongest predictors of response.

Library preparation was by the immunoSEQ multiplex PCR assay. The source is immuneACCESS, and TCRdb retained only in-frame sequences with V and J called. Part of the clones is not carried over; for the studies checked, unresolved V genes explain less than half of this, and the remainder is unexplained. This sample is represented by about 80,000 clones; more than 60% of them were singletons. Over 20% of the sample is held by the ten biggest clonotypes. Here V drops 8 bases and J drops 2 bases, and the junction holds 11 bases not matched to any gene. CDR1 and CDR2 are read off the germline V gene as SNHLY and FYNNEI. Inclusive of the bounding cysteine and phenylalanine, the CDR3 is 16 residues long. Left in the record is the CDR3 DNA by itself, 48 bases read in frame from the first base. In this study, focal radiation therapy paired with CTLA-4 blockade (ipilimumab) was tested in patients who had chemo-refractory metastatic non-small-cell lung cancer.

The sample here was peripheral blood, taken from a patient treated with radiotherapy plus ipilimumab. The rearranged chain carries TRBV2 and TRBJ2-7, with 11 bases aligning to TRBD1. This TCR was recovered from a human donor with non-small cell lung cancer whose response to radiotherapy plus ipilimumab could not be evaluated. Some clones in this sample may be carry-over from other donors' samples. The bases read TGTGCCAGCGGGGGGGACAGGGGGTCAATGACCTACGAGCAGTACTTC. Protein translation: CASGGDRGSMTYEQYF.